The T cell receptor beta chain under discussion was sequenced for a study of shared clonotypes between healthy human individuals (dated by TCRdb to 2020 to 2021). For the wider study: The cohort included a few men and a couple of women between 18 and 49 years of age. For each donor, three plates each were used for CD4 naive and CD4 memory, two plates were used for CD8 naive, and one plate was used for CD8 memory. Blood TCR repertoires of roughly five healthy adults were deeply sequenced to estimate repertoire size and the extent of clonotype sharing between individuals. To increase sequencing depth and limit assay-specific biases, TCR repertoire library preparation and sequencing were carried out by different laboratories using diverse techniques. Each donor's leukapheresis produced roughly between roughly 0.85 and 10 billion PBMCs. Results and caveats for the whole study, not just this receptor: Sampling was restricted to blood, and TCR repertoires in tissues likely differ from the TCR repertoires found in blood. Clonotypes shared by all four sorted-subset donors showed higher generation probabilities than non-shared clonotypes. Incomplete sequencing was indicated by rarefaction of sorted-subset datasets, despite the large sequencing depth. The genetic and exposure-history diversity represented was limited by the small number of donors. Estimated clonotype richness was generally larger for naive than for memory subsets. Pairwise subsampling led to the expectation that sequencing depth would affect the degree of clonotype sharing among donors. Across a few donors, roughly 5.1% of naive CD4, approximately 3.5% of naive CD8, about 2% of memory CD4, and roughly 0.4% of memory CD8 clonotypes were shared.

The donors were healthy, HIV-negative adults who had no recently reported acute infections or vaccinations. Every donor was a Caucasian adult residing in Nashville, Tennessee, USA. CD4+ T cells were enriched through magnetic negative selection, after which naive cells were positively selected on CD45RA and the remaining negative fraction served as the memory subset. Blood was collected by leukapheresis, and PBMCs were isolated by Ficoll-Histopaque density gradient centrifugation and then cryopreserved in liquid nitrogen vapor phase. Purity and quantity of every magnetically sorted T cell population were checked by analytical flow cytometry. From each sorted fraction, genomic DNA was isolated and quantified by UV absorbance on a Nanodrop 2000c. Using the deep immunoSEQ assay, TCR CDR3 regions were amplified from genomic DNA by multiplex PCR. Genomic DNA extracted from each cell subset was distributed evenly over all wells of several immunoSEQ 96-well plates, and each plate served as one replicate. For sorted subsets, roughly 0.2 ug genomic DNA, equal to about 30,000 T cell genomes, was loaded into each replicate PCR. Purified libraries were quantified with a Qubit 3.0 fluorometer, sized on a Bioanalyzer 2100, and re-quantified with the KAPA Library Quantification kit. Each immunoSEQ 96-well plate was sequenced on its own single-read 150-cycle Illumina NextSeq 550 flow cell. Regarding the original processing steps: The immunoSEQ output contained only junctional sequences without quality scores, so filtering could not match that applied to full-length reads. To assign V/J genes and CDR3, sequences were annotated against IMGT germline references using PyIR, a Python wrapper for IgBLAST v1.9. Reads with weak V/J assignments (E-value above 1e-6), missing CDR3, stop codons, out-of-frame junctions, or ambiguous translated residues were removed. V3J clonotypes were defined as sequences sharing the same inferred V gene, J gene, and CDR3 amino acid sequence. The percentage overlap between two repertoires was calculated by dividing the number of shared unique clonotypes by the size of the smaller repertoire. Three approaches were used to assess repertoire richness: RTK rarefaction, the Chao1 estimator, and Recon v2.1 estimates of unobserved clonotypes. Generation probabilities for all TCRbeta clonotypes obtained by the gDNA method from several donors were computed using OLGA. TCRdb re-hosts the immuneACCESS table, in-frame sequences only. Its copies lack some clones; in the studies checked, an unresolved V gene accounts for under half of them, and the cause for the rest is not known. V and J calls and clone size follow that table, whereas D and trimming were derived from the DNA. This sample is represented by 2 million to 2.5 million clones; 92% of them were singletons. Around 0.38% of the sample comes from the top ten.

Sequences SGHRS (CDR1) and YFSETQ (CDR2) are obtained from the germline V gene. The CDR3 covers 16 residues, taking in both the cysteine and the phenylalanine. The retained sequence is limited to the CDR3, 48 bases, with the frame set at the first base. Compared with germline, V lacks 3 bases and J lacks 4 bases; bases without a gene match: 6. Points on this clone: No cognate antigen has been identified for it. Base qualities were left out, and no much larger clone turns up one base away.

The rearranged chain carries TRBV5-1 and TRBJ2-1; TRBD2 matches 11 bases in the middle. The sequencing sample was made of naive CD4+ T cells from PBMCs. The sample's cell subset or site label, decoded: CD45RA+ positively selected. The source of this sequence is a man younger than 30 in good health. Some clones in this sample may be carry-over from other donors' samples. The CDR3 region reads CASSSAGTSGYNEQFF. The sequenced DNA: TGCGCCAGCAGCTCCGCCGGGACTAGCGGTTACAATGAGCAGTTCTTC.